The 15 T cell receptor beta chains presented below share a single source sample, sequenced in a study of neurological immune-mediated disorders. Each CDR3 protein gets one entry after TCRdb re-called the 5' RACE reads with MiXCR. The data hold around 70,000 distinct CDR3 sequences, with 4% to 6% observed a single time. The material sequenced was PBMCs. Every receptor here comes from a man in his late teens or twenties with multiple sclerosis.

The table lists this clonotype with many counts. The rearrangement links TRBV7-2 to TRBJ1-3; the D is unclear. Germline V gene sequence: CDR1 SGHTA, CDR2 FQGNSA. Trimming shortened V by 0 bases and J by 7 bases, and 16 bases separated the two germline ends. There are 16 residues in the CDR3. This chain's CDR3 is CASSLAGAGSRNTIYF. The DNA for the CDR3 is TGTGCCAGCAGCTTAGCCGGAGCGGGAAGCCGGAACACCATATATTTT.

To note about this clonotype: A single base separates this from a much larger clone, so it may be a read error. This chain joins TRBV7-9 and TRBJ2-5; D unresolved. Per the germline V gene, CDR1 is SEHNR and CDR2 is FQNEAQ (reference sequence). This CDR3 is 13 amino acids long. Trimming stripped 4 bases from V and 1 base from J, with 7 bases between. CDR3 in amino acids: CASSSKAQETQYF. CDR3 nucleotide sequence: TGTGCCAGCAGCTCAAAGGCCCAAGAGACCCAGTACTTC.

This clonotype was observed many times. The rearrangement joins TRBV20-1 to TRBJ1-5; no definite D call. The germline V gene encodes CDR1 DFQATT and CDR2 SNEGSKA (reference sequence). V lost 3 bases to trimming and J lost 6 bases, with 9 bases between them. This CDR3 has 12 amino acids. The DNA for the CDR3 is TGCAGTGCTAGTCCCGGATCTCAGCCCCAGCATTTT. The encoded protein is CSASPGSQPQHF.

The table lists this clonotype with many counts. J is TRBJ2-4 and V is TRBV20-1; 10 positions agree with TRBD1. The CDR3 runs to 16 residues. V lost 1 base to trimming and J lost 6 bases; unmatched junction nucleotides: 9. CDR1 and CDR2 (germline): DFQATT, SNEGSKA (reference sequence). The CDR3 region is CSARGHSGTGANIQYF. DNA for the CDR3: TGCAGTGCTAGAGGTCACTCCGGGACAGGGGCAAACATTCAGTACTTC.

Of note for this clonotype: A much larger clone is a single base away; this may be a read error. DNA for the CDR3: TGCAGTGCTAGGGCCCCGAGGAGATCCTACAATGAGCAGTTCTTC. Translation: CSARAPRRSYNEQFF. This chain joins TRBV20-1 and TRBJ2-1; no firm D call. The CDR3 is 15 amino acids. The V and J ends lost 3 bases and 1 base respectively, with 13 bases between them. The V gene's germline CDR1 is DFQATT and CDR2 SNEGSKA (reference sequence).

This clonotype has a count of ten or more. The J gene is TRBJ2-1, the V gene TRBV4-3; D gene uncertain. This CDR3 contains 17 residues. The V gene lost 0 bases and the J gene lost 8 bases, with 20 bases spanning the gap. CDR1 and CDR2 from the germline V gene are LGHNA and YSLEER. This chain's CDR3 is CASSQETEQFSFHEQFF. The CDR3 DNA sequence: TGCGCCAGCAGCCAAGAGACCGAGCAATTTAGCTTCCATGAGCAGTTCTTC.

This clonotype occurred many times. This chain connects TRBV24-1 to TRBJ2-1, with D tentatively TRBD1 (6 bases). V was clipped by 4 bases and J by 8 bases, with 20 bases between them. This CDR3 is 16 amino acids long. Germline CDR1 reads KGHDR; CDR2 reads SFDVKD. CDR3 sequence: CATSDRTVPYSHEQFF. In DNA, the CDR3 is TGTGCCACCAGTGACCGGACAGTTCCTTACTCGCATGAGCAGTTCTTC.

In this sample, this clonotype turned up many times. The chain combines TRBV6-1 with TRBJ1-5; D gene unclear. This CDR3 spans 14 amino acids. Germline loops: CDR1 MNHNS, CDR2 SASEGT. Trimming stripped 1 base from V and 4 bases from J, with 8 bases between. The CDR3 region has the DNA TGTGCCAGCAGTGAAGTGGGAGTGAATCAGCCCCAGCATTTT. This gives the protein CASSEVGVNQPQHF.

This clonotype was picked up many times. Mismatch with germline at one junction end may stem from a read error. The rearrangement uses TRBV7-9 and TRBJ1-1; the D is unclear. The germline V gene encodes CDR1 SEHNR and CDR2 FQNEAQ (reference sequence). This CDR3 region has 11 residues. CDR3 sequence reads: CASSLETGAFF. The CDR3 DNA follows: TGTGCCAGCAGCTTAGAGACTGGAGCTTTCTTT.

This clonotype was seen ten or more times. The chain uses TRBV7-2 and TRBJ1-1, with D hard to call. The CDR3 loop spans 11 amino acids. V dropped 5 bases and J dropped 4 bases, with 5 bases sitting between them. Germline CDR1 SGHTA, CDR2 FQGNSA. The CDR3 nucleotides are TGTGCCAGCAGCCCTTCCACTGAAGCTTTCTTT. It specifies CASSPSTEAFF.

This clonotype appeared many times. This chain connects TRBV20-1 to TRBJ2-7; 9 bases are shared with TRBD2. Germline V gene sequence: CDR1 DFQATT, CDR2 SNEGSKA (reference sequence). Unmatched junction bases numbered 11, after V lost 1 base and J lost 7 bases. CDR3 size: 15 residues. CDR3 DNA: TGCAGTGCTAGAGTTGGCGGGGGGGCGTCGTGGGAGCAGTACTTC. This sequence encodes CSARVGGGASWEQYF.

This clonotype was recorded at least ten times. The chain employs TRBV7-9 and TRBJ1-5; perhaps TRBD1 as D (5 bases). V was trimmed by 2 bases and J by 4 bases, leaving 9 bases between them. Germline CDR1 and CDR2: SEHNR and FQNEAQ (reference sequence). The CDR3 consists of 14 residues. The CDR3: CASSLLDSNQPQHF. In DNA, the CDR3 is TGTGCCAGCAGCTTACTCGACAGTAATCAGCCCCAGCATTTT.

This clonotype was recorded at least ten times. V gene TRBV5-1 combines with J gene TRBJ2-7; 9 bases line up with TRBD1. V trimming: 4 bases; J trimming: 2 bases; junction bases outside the gene matches: 7. Germline assignment: CDR1 SGHRS and CDR2 YFSETQ. This CDR3 contains 15 residues. CDR3 coding DNA: TGCGCCAGCAGCCTGACGGGACAGGGAGCCTACGAGCAGTACTTC. Protein product: CASSLTGQGAYEQYF.

Many counts were recorded for this clonotype. The chain joins TRBV18 to TRBJ2-1; D is ambiguous. This CDR3 has 12 residues. Germline CDR1 reads KGHSH; CDR2 reads LQKENI. The V gene lost 3 bases and the J gene lost 8 bases, with 8 bases spanning the gap. The CDR3 spells CASSPVGHEQFF. In DNA, the CDR3 is TGTGCCAGCTCACCGGTTGGGCATGAGCAGTTCTTC.

This clonotype was recorded many times. V usage is TRBV20-1 and J usage is TRBJ2-3; D is possibly TRBD2 (6 bases). V was clipped by 1 base and J by 3 bases, with 14 bases between them. This CDR3 has 15 residues. In germline, CDR1 is DFQATT, CDR2 SNEGSKA (reference sequence). CDR3 coding DNA: TGCAGTGCTAGAGTTCCCCCGGAGGGGACAGATACGCAGTATTTT. Translation gives CSARVPPEGTDTQYF.